This T cell receptor (beta chain) came from a study of OX40 agonist ivuxolimab in advanced cancers. Looking at the study overall: Among those treated, three patients had partial responses, one with hepatocellular carcinoma and two with cutaneous melanoma.

The CDR3 spans 13 residues. Germline CDR1 reads SNHLY; CDR2 reads FYNNEI. V was shortened by 3 bases and J by 0 bases, with 5 bases between the two germline ends. This table comes from immunoSEQ multiplex PCR, and its TCRdb copy is limited to in-frame clones, with some not included. The sample carries more than 85,000 clones, less than 95% recorded once. As to this clone: Its antigen is currently unknown.

Study results and caveats: Antigens targeted by the expanded peripheral T cells were not determined. With doses of 0.1-3.0 mg/kg, partial responders showed among the lowest clonal expansion.

The TCR sequence derives from an adult with an advanced solid tumor such as melanoma, head and neck, liver or kidney cancer. This chain connects TRBV2 to TRBJ1-1; D not certain. The specimen was CD4+ or CD8+ T cells sorted from blood, collected in a trial of the OX40 agonist ivuxolimab. CDR3 residues: CASSDELNTEAFF. The CDR3 DNA reads TGTGCCAGCAGTGATGAGCTGAACACTGAAGCTTTCTTT.